This section outlines one TCR beta chain sequence together with its context. The sample originates from a study of Graves' ophthalmopathy and Graves' hyperthyroidism. Trimming took off 6 bases at V and 0 bases at J, with 11 bases between the two ends. The CDR3 runs to 13 residues. Looked up from germline, CDR1 is SQVTM and CDR2 is ANQGSEA. The sequenced template was RNA, covering the TCR beta CDR3 region. Amplification began with first-round RT-PCR using HTBI primers, then second-round multiplex PCR was performed. TCRdb analysed the multiplex PCR reads with MiXCR anew, one entry per CDR3 protein. The sample has under 400,000 distinct CDR3 sequences; roughly 17% are singletons.

The sequence was collected from an adult man with Graves' ophthalmopathy. The rearrangement joins TRBV29-1 to TRBJ1-2; a weak D match, TRBD1 (5 bases). The sequenced sample consisted of peripheral blood. CDR3 sequence: CSVQGLSNYGYTF. The CDR3 nucleotides are TGCAGCGTGCAGGGATTGTCTAACTATGGCTACACCTTC.